Described below is a single T cell receptor (beta chain) sequence and its context. The target of this receptor is not known. Per-base quality was not reported, and no clone a single base away is much larger than it. The CDR3 runs 13 residues from the cysteine to the phenylalanine. Only the CDR3 DNA is retained, 39 bases long and in frame from the first base. V sheds 8 bases and J sheds 8 bases, leaving 13 bases between their ends. Via the germline V gene, CDR1 is SNHLY and CDR2 FYNNEI. The CDR3 regions of human TCRbeta chains were subjected to immunosequencing. Per the source publication's procedure: Repertoire TCRs were checked for matches against a reference library of SARS-CoV-2-specific TCRs that had been generated using the MIRA antigen-specificity platform. Breadth was defined as the fraction of unique TCRs that were SARS-CoV-2-associated. Depth was defined as the fraction of total T cells that were SARS-CoV-2-associated. Using the MIRA data, each spike-specific TCR was assigned both to the spike region to which the TCR was reactive and to a CD4 or CD8 class. Log10-transformed breadth and depth values were compared by one-way ANOVA with Sidak's multiple comparisons tests. TCRdb mirrors the immuneACCESS table, restricted to in-frame sequences. Some clones are absent from its copies; in checked studies, under half trace to an unresolved V gene, and the reason for the others is unknown. V, J and clone size are taken as reported in that table, and D and trimming were inferred from the DNA itself. The sample table lists some 120,000 clones, roughly 87% of them with a count of one. The ten largest clones represent about 10% of the sample.

The sample's time point label, in plain terms: baseline before first vaccination. Samples from vaccinated people were obtained from the UK trials COV001 and COV002, which included a single-blind randomized controlled phase 2/3 trial of AZD1222 (ChAdOx1 nCoV-19) in healthy adults. For TCRbeta chain sequencing, PBMC samples from trial participants were taken at day 0 and at day 28 after the second dose. The sample comes from a study of T cell responses to AZD1222 COVID-19 vaccine (dated by TCRdb to the early 2020s). Regarding the study in general: AZD1222 recipients given second doses at about 4 weeks or at about 12 weeks were pooled, since spike-specific TCR depth and breadth were not found to differ between the two schedules. A total of under 250 trial participants underwent TCR sequencing, of whom around 210 had received two doses of AZD1222 and around 25 had received two doses of the MenACWY control vaccine. Enrollment into the trials was organized by age into subgroups of 18-55, 56-69 and 70-plus years, and those subgroups contained about 150, 27 and 61 TCR-sequenced participants, respectively. Beyond this particular receptor, the publication reports: Spike-specific TCR breadth and depth rose significantly after two AZD1222 doses compared with day 0 and with MenACWY recipients. Reportedly, close to half of the unique spike-specific TCRs recognized epitopes lying outside the regions that are mutated in the B.1.351 and B.1.1.7 variants. The whole spike protein was spanned by vaccine-associated CD4 TCRs, and dominant responses were seen in regions 160-218 and 743-854. Participants were mostly white British, with more females than males. The authors suggested clonal diversity may have been underestimated. Because no day 14 peak-response samples were available, repertoires were characterized only after the peak T cell response. In the small 56-69-year group, the increase in depth fell short of significance, most likely because of low power. Conclusions about previously exposed vaccinees were limited because only six AZD1222 recipients were SARS-CoV-2 seropositive at baseline.

The chain was built from TRBV2 and TRBJ1-6; no D gene call is confident. The receptor comes from an adult in good health. This specimen consisted of peripheral blood, obtained on day 0 of AZD1222 vaccination. The DNA sequence is TGTGCCAGCGGTAGCAACCTAGATTCACCCCTCCACTTT. This is translated as CASGSNLDSPLHF.